The T cell receptor beta chain under discussion was sequenced for a study of early T cells in non-severe SARS-CoV-2 infection (dated by TCRdb to the early 2020s). A note on the overall study: Because TCR sequencing was done on bulk RNA from unsorted whole blood, the alpha and beta chains could not be paired. Beyond this particular receptor, the publication reports: VDJdb matching was skewed toward anti-spike CD8 responses and likely underestimated virus-specific expansions, missing private and CD4 specificities.

The library was built by means of 5' RACE. These reads were obtained on a NextSeq 500. The TCR library protocol attached unique molecular identifiers to individual cDNA molecules to correct for sequencing error and PCR bias. Sequencing covered both TCR alpha and beta chains, and within each sample the abundances of alpha and beta sequences were tightly co-correlated. Processing in the source paper ran as follows. V gene, J gene and CDR3 annotation of TCR sequences was performed with Decombinator V4. TCRs were defined as expanded if a significant change between any two time points was detected under a Poisson model with p below 0.0001. TCR abundances were normalised to the total number of TCRs sequenced per sample and expressed as counts per million. TRAV1-2 paired with TRAJ12, TRAJ20 or TRAJ33 defined MAIT TCRs, while TRAV10 paired with TRAJ18 defined iNKT TCRs. VDJdb, accessed on 1 November 2021, was searched for TCRs annotated for CMV, EBV and SARS-CoV-2, and TCRs annotated for more than one antigen were excluded. TCRdb reran the public reads through fastp at Q25 and MiXCR, keeping productive beta chains. Duplicate CDR3 protein sequences are folded into a single record with the most common DNA and genes. Clone size and V and J calls follow TCRdb, not the original study. This sample lists tens of thousands of distinct CDR3 sequences; over 4% were detected once. Around 4.5% of the sample is held by the ten biggest clonotypes.

This was a case-control study nested in a cohort of healthcare workers in London, UK, who had nasopharyngeal swab PCR tests and blood samples taken every week. Healthcare workers were enrolled in the week of the UK lockdown, from 23 to 31 March 2020, and were followed every week for up to roughly 16 weeks. According to the germline V gene, CDR1 reads SGHTA and CDR2 reads FQGNSA. The CDR3 holds 17 amino acids from the cysteine to the phenylalanine. Only the CDR3 DNA stays, 51 bases, in frame from base 1. The junction shows trimming of 3 bases on V and 0 bases on J, plus 14 bases between the germline ends. This clonotype was counted at least ten times. Its antigen is currently not known. Base-call qualities are not available, and no considerably larger clone is one nucleotide away.

This TCR was sampled from an adult who was a healthcare worker with PCR-confirmed SARS-CoV-2 infection or an uninfected control (not recorded which). This sequence uses TRBV7-2 and TRBJ2-2, with no D gene named confidently. Sequencing was done on a sample of whole blood. The base sequence is TGTGCCAGCAGCTTTCGGATCCCAGCGCCGAACACCGGGGAGCTGTTTTTT. It translates as CASSFRIPAPNTGELFF.